The following is a TCR beta chain sequence with its context. Individuals aged about 18 to 100 years were recruited from approximately 22 US areas. Recovered Cohort 3 donors showed two negative PCRs, clearance, or symptom resolution. The source of the sample is a study of blood T cell repertoires in COVID-19. Per the germline V gene, CDR1 is SGHRS and CDR2 is YFSETQ. The CDR3 spans 16 residues. V was shortened by 0 bases and J by 0 bases, with 7 bases between the two germline ends. Per the original methods: Using reference gene primer amplification, nucleated cell counts were estimated. Some clones are missing from TCRdb's copy, which holds only in-frame ones; the method was immunoSEQ multiplex PCR. The V and J calls and clone size are taken from that table; D and trimming were inferred from the DNA. The sample contains a few hundred thousand clones, 75% to 90% of which appear only once.

The origin of this receptor is a woman aged 45-59 years who had recovered from COVID-19. This chain joins TRBV5-1 and TRBJ2-6; D is possibly TRBD1 (5 bases). What was sequenced was PBMCs or T cells enriched from blood (not recorded which). CDR3 residues: CASSLGTTSGANVLTF. The CDR3 DNA follows: TGCGCCAGCAGCTTGGGGACAACCTCTGGGGCCAACGTCCTGACTTTC.